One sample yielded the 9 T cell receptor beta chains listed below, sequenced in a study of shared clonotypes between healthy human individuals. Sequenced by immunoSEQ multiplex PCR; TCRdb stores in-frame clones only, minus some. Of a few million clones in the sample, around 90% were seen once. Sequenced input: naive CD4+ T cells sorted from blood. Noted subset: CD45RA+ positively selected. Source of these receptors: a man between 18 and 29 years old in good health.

CDR3 coding DNA: TGTGCCAGCAGCTTGAGGGACAGGGAATTAGGGGAGCTGTTTTTT. It translates to CASSLRDRELGELFF. The chain employs TRBV5-4 and TRBJ2-2; 9 nucleotides agree with TRBD1. J lost 8 bases, V lost 1 base, and 6 bases had no gene match. This CDR3 is built from 15 residues. Germline V gives CDR1 SGHNT, CDR2 YYREEE (reference sequence).

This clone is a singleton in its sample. CDR3: CASSKGQGANEKLFF. For the CDR3, the DNA is TGTGCCAGTAGCAAAGGACAGGGGGCTAATGAAAAACTGTTTTTT. The J gene is TRBJ1-4, the V gene TRBV19, with TRBD1 matching 10 bases. V gave up 6 bases and J gave up 3 bases; unmatched junction bases: 4. CDR3 length: 15 amino acids. The V gene's germline CDR1 is LNHDA and CDR2 SQIVND (reference sequence).

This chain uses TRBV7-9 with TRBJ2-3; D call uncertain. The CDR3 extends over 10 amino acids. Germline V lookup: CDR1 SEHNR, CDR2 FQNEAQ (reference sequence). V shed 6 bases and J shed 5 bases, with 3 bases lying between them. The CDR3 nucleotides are TGTGCCAGCAGAAGAGATACGCAGTATTTT. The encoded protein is CASRRDTQYF.

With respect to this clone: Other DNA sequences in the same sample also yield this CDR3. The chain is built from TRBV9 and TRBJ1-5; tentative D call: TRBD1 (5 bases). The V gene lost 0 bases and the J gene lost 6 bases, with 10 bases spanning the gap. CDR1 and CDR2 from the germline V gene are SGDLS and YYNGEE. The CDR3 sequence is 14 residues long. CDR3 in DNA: TGTGCCAGCAGCGTAGGTTCAGGGCCTCAGCCCCAGCATTTT. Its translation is CASSVGSGPQPQHF.

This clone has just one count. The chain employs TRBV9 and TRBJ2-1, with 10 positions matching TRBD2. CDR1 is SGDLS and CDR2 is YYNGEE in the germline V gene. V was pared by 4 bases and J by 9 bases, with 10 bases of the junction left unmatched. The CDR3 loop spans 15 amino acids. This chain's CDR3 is CASSRSGRASIEQFF. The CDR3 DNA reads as TGTGCCAGCAGCCGGAGCGGGAGGGCCTCAATTGAGCAGTTCTTC.

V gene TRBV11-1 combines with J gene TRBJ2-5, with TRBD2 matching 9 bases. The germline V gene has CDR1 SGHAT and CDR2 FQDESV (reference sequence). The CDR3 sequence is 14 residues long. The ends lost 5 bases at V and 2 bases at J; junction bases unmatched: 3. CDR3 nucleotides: TGTGCCAGCAGCCGCGGGGGGGTGCAAGAGACCCAGTACTTC. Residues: CASSRGGVQETQYF.

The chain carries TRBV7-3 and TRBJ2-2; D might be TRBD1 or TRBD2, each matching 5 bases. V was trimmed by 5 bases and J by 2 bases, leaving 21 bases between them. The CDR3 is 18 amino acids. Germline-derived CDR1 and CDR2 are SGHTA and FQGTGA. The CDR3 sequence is CASSAYGVGPFNTGELFF. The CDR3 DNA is TGTGCCAGCAGCGCTTACGGTGTGGGACCCTTTAACACCGGGGAGCTGTTTTTT.

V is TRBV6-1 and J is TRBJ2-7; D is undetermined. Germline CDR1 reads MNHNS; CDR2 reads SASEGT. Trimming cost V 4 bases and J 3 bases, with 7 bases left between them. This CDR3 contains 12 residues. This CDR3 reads CASSVGYYEQYF. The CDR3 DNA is TGTGCCAGCAGTGTTGGTTACTACGAGCAGTACTTC.

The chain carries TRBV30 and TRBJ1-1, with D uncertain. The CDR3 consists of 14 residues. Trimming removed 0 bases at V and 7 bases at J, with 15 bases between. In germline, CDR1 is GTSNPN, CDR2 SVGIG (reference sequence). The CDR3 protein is CAWSVRGSRGEAFF. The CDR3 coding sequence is TGTGCCTGGAGTGTTCGGGGTTCCCGTGGTGAAGCTTTCTTT.